This TCR beta chain came from a study of shared clonotypes between healthy human individuals. Background on the study: Each donor's CD4 naive and CD4 memory cells filled three plates apiece, CD8 naive two, and CD8 memory one.

Germline CDR1 and CDR2: MDHEN and SYDVKM. The CDR3 has 14 amino acids. Trimming shortened V by 1 base and J by 5 bases, and 9 bases separated the two germline ends. Tens of thousands of T cell genomes (approximately 0.2 ug DNA) went into each sorted-subset replicate. This table comes from immunoSEQ multiplex PCR, and its TCRdb copy is limited to in-frame clones, with some not included. In the table there are roughly 550,000 clones, less than 97% of which are singletons. Naive-designated CD8 cells lacked CD45RO, were positively enriched for CCR7, and omitted terminally differentiated effector memory CD45RA+ cells.

The sequence was obtained from a woman under 40 in good health. What was sequenced was naive CD8+ T cells sorted from blood. The chain is built from TRBV28 and TRBJ1-5; D ambiguous. The CDR3 sequence: CASSLSRAHQPQHF. The CDR3 DNA reads as TGTGCCAGCAGTTTATCGAGGGCCCATCAGCCCCAGCATTTT.